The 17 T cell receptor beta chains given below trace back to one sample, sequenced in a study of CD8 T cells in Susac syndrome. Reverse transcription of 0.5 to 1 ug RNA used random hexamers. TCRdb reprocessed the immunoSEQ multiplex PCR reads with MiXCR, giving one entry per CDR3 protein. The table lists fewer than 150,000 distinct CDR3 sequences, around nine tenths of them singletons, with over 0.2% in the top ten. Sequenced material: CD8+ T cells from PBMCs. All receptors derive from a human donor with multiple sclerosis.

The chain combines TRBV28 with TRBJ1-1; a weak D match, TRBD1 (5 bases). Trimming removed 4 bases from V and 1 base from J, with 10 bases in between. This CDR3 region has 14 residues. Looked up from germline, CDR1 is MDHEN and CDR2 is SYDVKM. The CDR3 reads CASSWDPGNTEAFF. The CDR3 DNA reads TGTGCCAGCAGTTGGGACCCTGGGAACACTGAAGCTTTCTTT.

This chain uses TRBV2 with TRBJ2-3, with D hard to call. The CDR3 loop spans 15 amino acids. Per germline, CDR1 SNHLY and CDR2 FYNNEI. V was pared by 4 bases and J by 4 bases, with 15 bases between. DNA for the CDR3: TGTGCCAGCAGTGTCGCACTCACCGGCGCAGATACGCAGTATTTT. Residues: CASSVALTGADTQYF.

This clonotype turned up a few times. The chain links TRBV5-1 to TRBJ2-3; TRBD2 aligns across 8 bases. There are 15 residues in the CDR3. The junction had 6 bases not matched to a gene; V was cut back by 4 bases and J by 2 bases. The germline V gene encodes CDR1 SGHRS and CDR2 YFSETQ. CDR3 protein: CASSIGLADTDTQYF. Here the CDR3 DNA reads TGCGCCAGCAGCATAGGACTAGCAGACACAGATACGCAGTATTTT.

The CDR3 DNA follows: TGTGCCAGCAGCTTAGAAGTGGGAAGAGAAGCTTTCTTT. Translation: CASSLEVGREAFF. The V call is TRBV7-9, the J call TRBJ1-1; no reliable D call. CDR1 and CDR2 (germline): SEHNR, FQNEAQ (reference sequence). The germline V and J ends were trimmed by 1 base and 8 bases, with 11 bases remaining between them. The CDR3 runs 13 residues.

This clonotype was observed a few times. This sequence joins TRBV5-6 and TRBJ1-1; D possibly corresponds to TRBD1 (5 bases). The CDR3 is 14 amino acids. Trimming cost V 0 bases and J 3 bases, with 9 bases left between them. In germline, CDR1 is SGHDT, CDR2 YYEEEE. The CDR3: CASSLAVGDTEAFF. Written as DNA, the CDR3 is TGTGCCAGCAGCTTGGCGGTGGGGGACACTGAAGCTTTCTTT.

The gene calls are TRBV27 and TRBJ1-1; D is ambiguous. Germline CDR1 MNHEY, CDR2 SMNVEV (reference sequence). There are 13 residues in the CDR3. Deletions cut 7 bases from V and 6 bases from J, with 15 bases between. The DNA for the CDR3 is TGTGCCAGCAATCCCCGCGACCGTTCTGAAGCTTTCTTT. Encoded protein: CASNPRDRSEAFF.

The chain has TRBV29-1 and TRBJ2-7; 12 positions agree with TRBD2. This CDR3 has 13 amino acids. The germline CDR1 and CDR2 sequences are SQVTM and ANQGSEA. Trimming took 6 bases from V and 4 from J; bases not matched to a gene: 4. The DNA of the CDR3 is TGCAGCGTGGGGACTAGCGGGCCTTACGAGCAGTACTTC. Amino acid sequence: CSVGTSGPYEQYF.

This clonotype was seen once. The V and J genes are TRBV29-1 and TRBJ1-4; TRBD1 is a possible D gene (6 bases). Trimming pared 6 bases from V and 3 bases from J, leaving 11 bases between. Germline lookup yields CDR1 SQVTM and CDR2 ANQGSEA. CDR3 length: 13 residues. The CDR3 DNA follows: TGCAGCGTCTCAGGGGCTCCTAATGAAAAACTGTTTTTT. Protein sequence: CSVSGAPNEKLFF.

CDR3 protein: CASSLSRVTEAFF. The CDR3 nucleotides are TGTGCCAGCAGCTTGTCCAGAGTCACTGAAGCTTTCTTT. The rearrangement joins TRBV5-5 to TRBJ1-1; D ambiguous. This CDR3 region has 13 residues. The V gene's germline CDR1 is SGHKS and CDR2 YYEKEE (reference sequence). The ends were cut back, 1 base at V and 4 bases at J, with 8 bases in the middle.

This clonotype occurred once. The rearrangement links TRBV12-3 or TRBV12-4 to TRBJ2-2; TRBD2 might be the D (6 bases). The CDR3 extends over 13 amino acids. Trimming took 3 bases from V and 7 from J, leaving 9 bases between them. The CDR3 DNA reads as TGTGCCAGCAGTTTTTGGGAGGTCGGGGAGCTGTTTTTT. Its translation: CASSFWEVGELFF.

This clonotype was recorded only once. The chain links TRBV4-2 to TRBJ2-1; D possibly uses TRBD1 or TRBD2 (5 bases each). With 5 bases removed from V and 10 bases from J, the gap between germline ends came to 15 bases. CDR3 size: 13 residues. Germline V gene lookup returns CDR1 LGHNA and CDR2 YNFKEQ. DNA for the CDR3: TGTGCCAGCAGCTTCCCCGGGACCACCGAGCAGTTCTTC. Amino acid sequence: CASSFPGTTEQFF.

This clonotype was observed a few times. CDR3 loop: CASSQDRNQPQHF. In DNA form, the CDR3 reads TGTGCCAGCAGTCAGGACAGAAATCAGCCCCAGCATTTT. The chain uses TRBV12-3 or TRBV12-4 and TRBJ1-5; weak D call: TRBD1 (6 bases). V lost 5 bases and J lost 4, with 9 bases in between. The CDR3 totals 13 residues.

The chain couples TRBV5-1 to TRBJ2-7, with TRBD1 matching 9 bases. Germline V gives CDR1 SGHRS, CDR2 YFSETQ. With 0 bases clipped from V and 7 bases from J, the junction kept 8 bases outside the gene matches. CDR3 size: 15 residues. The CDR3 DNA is TGCGCCAGCAGCTTGGAGGGACAGGGAGGAGGTGAGCAGTACTTC. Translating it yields CASSLEGQGGGEQYF.

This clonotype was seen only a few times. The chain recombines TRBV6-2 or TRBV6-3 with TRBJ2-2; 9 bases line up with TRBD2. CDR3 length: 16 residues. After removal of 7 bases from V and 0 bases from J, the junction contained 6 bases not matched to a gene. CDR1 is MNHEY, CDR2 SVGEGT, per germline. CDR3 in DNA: TGTGCCAGCAATCCGGGACTAGCAGCGAACACCGGGGAGCTGTTTTTT. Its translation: CASNPGLAANTGELFF.

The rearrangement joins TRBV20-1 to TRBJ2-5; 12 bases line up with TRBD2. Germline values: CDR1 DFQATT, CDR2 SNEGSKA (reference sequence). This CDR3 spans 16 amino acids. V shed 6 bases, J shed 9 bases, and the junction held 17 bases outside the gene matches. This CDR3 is CSAHAGTSGPYMSQYF. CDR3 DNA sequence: TGCAGTGCCCACGCCGGGACTAGCGGGCCTTATATGTCCCAGTACTTC.

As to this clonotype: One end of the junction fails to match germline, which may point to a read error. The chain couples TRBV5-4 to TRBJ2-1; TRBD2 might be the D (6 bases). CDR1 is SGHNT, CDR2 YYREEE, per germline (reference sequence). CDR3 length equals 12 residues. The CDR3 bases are TGTGCCAGCAGCTTTGATAGCGGAGTCCCGGGCTTC. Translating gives CASSFDSGVPGF.

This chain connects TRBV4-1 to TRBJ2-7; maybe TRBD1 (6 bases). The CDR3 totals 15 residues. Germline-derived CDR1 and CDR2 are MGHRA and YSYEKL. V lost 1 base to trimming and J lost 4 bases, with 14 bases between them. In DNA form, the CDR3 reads TGCGCCAGCAGCCAAGTCGCGGACAGAACGTACGAGCAGTACTTC. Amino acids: CASSQVADRTYEQYF.